A selection of T cell receptor beta chains follows, all from one sample in a study of shared clonotypes between healthy human individuals. Repertoires were generated with immunoSEQ multiplex PCR, while TCRdb's copy carries only in-frame clones and drops some. The repertoire includes about 2 million clones, about 95% of them detected once, and 0.1% to 0.15% sits in the top ten. Sequencing was carried out using naive CD4+ T cells sorted from blood. The receptors come from a man between 18 and 35 years old in good health. The CDR3 runs from the conserved cysteine through the conserved F or W. D genes are given only for firm matches. Only part of the rows carry a size: once, few, many, or a class if the clone is expanded.

V gene: TRBV19; clone size: -; D gene: -; J gene: TRBJ2-7; CDR3 DNA: TGTGCCAGTAGTGGGGGTGCGGGCCTCTCCTACGAGCAGTACTTC; CDR3 protein: CASSGGAGLSYEQYF
V gene: TRBV20-1; clone size: -; D gene: -; J gene: TRBJ2-7; CDR3 DNA: TGCAGTGCTTCGACAATCTCCGAGCAGTACTTC; CDR3 protein: CSASTISEQYF
V gene: TRBV29-1; clone size: once; D gene: -; J gene: TRBJ2-1; CDR3 DNA: TGCAGCGCCGAGAACGGGGGATACAATGAGCAGTTCTTC; CDR3 protein: CSAENGGYNEQFF
V gene: TRBV2; clone size: -; D gene: TRBD1; J gene: TRBJ2-5; CDR3 DNA: TGTGCCAGCAGTGGAGACAGGGCCCAAGAGACCCAGTACTTC; CDR3 protein: CASSGDRAQETQYF
V gene: TRBV4-1; clone size: -; D gene: TRBD2; J gene: TRBJ2-5; CDR3 DNA: TGCGCCAGCAGCCAAGAGGGATACCTAGCGGGCCCGTGGGGCGGGACCCAGTACTTC; CDR3 protein: CASSQEGYLAGPWGGTQYF
V gene: TRBV7-2; clone size: -; D gene: TRBD2; J gene: TRBJ2-7; CDR3 DNA: TGTGCCAGCAGCTTAACTAGCGGGAGCCCCTCGACCCCCTACGAGCAGTACTTC; CDR3 protein: CASSLTSGSPSTPYEQYF
V gene: TRBV30; clone size: -; D gene: -; J gene: TRBJ1-2; CDR3 DNA: TGTGCCTGGACTTCGAGACACCATGGCTACACCTTC; CDR3 protein: CAWTSRHHGYTF
V gene: TRBV4-1; clone size: once; D gene: TRBD1; J gene: TRBJ1-1; CDR3 DNA: TGCGCCAGCAGCCAAGTCGGGACAGTGAACACTGAAGCTTTCTTT; CDR3 protein: CASSQVGTVNTEAFF
V gene: TRBV5-6; clone size: -; D gene: TRBD1; J gene: TRBJ2-5; CDR3 DNA: TGTGCCAGCAGCTTGTTGTCAGGGGGCAGGAAGACCCAGTACTTC; CDR3 protein: CASSLLSGGRKTQYF
V gene: TRBV29-1; clone size: -; D gene: -; J gene: TRBJ1-2; CDR3 DNA: TGCAGCGTTTCACAGGGCACCTATGGCTACACCTTC; CDR3 protein: CSVSQGTYGYTF
V gene: TRBV4-3; clone size: -; D gene: TRBD2; J gene: TRBJ2-7; CDR3 DNA: TGCGCCAGCAGCCAAGAACTAGCGGGGAGCTACGAGCAGTACTTC; CDR3 protein: CASSQELAGSYEQYF
V gene: TRBV7-4; clone size: -; D gene: -; J gene: TRBJ2-3; CDR3 DNA: TGTGCCAGCAGCTTTTGCGGGGTCGGGACAGATACGCAGTATTTT; CDR3 protein: CASSFCGVGTDTQYF
V gene: TRBV15; clone size: -; D gene: -; J gene: TRBJ2-3; CDR3 DNA: TGTGCCACCAGCAGAGCTAGCGGCACAGATACGCAGTATTTT; CDR3 protein: CATSRASGTDTQYF
V gene: TRBV30; clone size: -; D gene: TRBD1; J gene: TRBJ1-6; CDR3 DNA: TGTGCCTGGAGCGGGCAGGGGGATAATTCACCCCTCCACTTT; CDR3 protein: CAWSGQGDNSPLHF
V gene: TRBV9; clone size: once; D gene: -; J gene: TRBJ1-2; CDR3 DNA: TGTGCCAGCAGCCCTCGACCAGGGGTTGGCTACACCTTC; CDR3 protein: CASSPRPGVGYTF
V gene: TRBV7-4; clone size: -; D gene: TRBD1; J gene: TRBJ1-2; CDR3 DNA: TGTGCCAGCAGCTTAGTACAGGGGAGTTTTACAACCCATGGCTACACCTTC; CDR3 protein: CASSLVQGSFTTHGYTF
V gene: TRBV5-4; clone size: few; D gene: -; J gene: TRBJ1-1; CDR3 DNA: TGTGCCAGCAGCTTGGATTACAGGAACACTGAAGCTTTCTTT; CDR3 protein: CASSLDYRNTEAFF
V gene: TRBV6-1; clone size: -; D gene: -; J gene: TRBJ2-7; CDR3 DNA: TGTGCCAGCAGTGCACAGGGAGGGGAGCAGTACTTC; CDR3 protein: CASSAQGGEQYF
V gene: TRBV2; clone size: many; D gene: -; J gene: TRBJ1-5; CDR3 DNA: TGTGCCAGCGCTAGTGGTCTTAATCAGCCCCAGCATTTT; CDR3 protein: CASASGLNQPQHF
V gene: TRBV4-2; clone size: -; D gene: -; J gene: TRBJ1-1; CDR3 DNA: TGTGCCAGCAGCTTAGAAGGGGGGAGAACTGAAGCTTTCTTT; CDR3 protein: CASSLEGGRTEAFF
V gene: TRBV5-4; clone size: -; D gene: TRBD2; J gene: TRBJ2-1; CDR3 DNA: TGTGCCAGCAGCTTCAGACTAGCGGGGTACAATGAGCAGTTCTTC; CDR3 protein: CASSFRLAGYNEQFF
V gene: TRBV29-1; clone size: -; D gene: -; J gene: TRBJ2-7; CDR3 DNA: TGCAGCGTAGCCTCAGACGTCCACGAGCAGTACTTC; CDR3 protein: CSVASDVHEQYF
V gene: TRBV10-2; clone size: -; D gene: -; J gene: TRBJ1-3; CDR3 DNA: TGCGCCAGCAGTGCATCTACTGGAAACACCATATATTTT; CDR3 protein: CASSASTGNTIYF
V gene: TRBV6-6; clone size: -; D gene: -; J gene: TRBJ1-5; CDR3 DNA: TGTGCCAGCAACAGACGACCGAGCTACAATCAGCCCCAGCATTTT; CDR3 protein: CASNRRPSYNQPQHF
V gene: TRBV10-3; clone size: -; D gene: -; J gene: TRBJ1-2; CDR3 DNA: TGTGCCATCACTCCGGATGGGAACTATGGCTACACCTTC; CDR3 protein: CAITPDGNYGYTF
V gene: TRBV6-1; clone size: -; D gene: -; J gene: TRBJ1-3; CDR3 DNA: TGTGCCAGCAGTGCCGGCCCGCAGACCAGCTCTGGAAACACCATATATTTT; CDR3 protein: CASSAGPQTSSGNTIYF
V gene: TRBV18; clone size: -; D gene: -; J gene: TRBJ2-7; CDR3 DNA: TGTGCCAGCTCACCACCCCAGACTTCCTACGAGCAGTACTTC; CDR3 protein: CASSPPQTSYEQYF
V gene: TRBV5-4; clone size: -; D gene: -; J gene: TRBJ2-3; CDR3 DNA: TGTGCCAGCAGCCCTTCAACTAACACAGATACGCAGTATTTT; CDR3 protein: CASSPSTNTDTQYF
V gene: TRBV30; clone size: -; D gene: -; J gene: TRBJ2-2; CDR3 DNA: TGTGCCTGTTCAATAGGAGTGGCAACCGGGGAGCTGTTTTTT; CDR3 protein: CACSIGVATGELFF
V gene: TRBV18; clone size: -; D gene: -; J gene: TRBJ2-2; CDR3 DNA: TGTGCCAGCTCACCATCTGCCGGGGAGCTGTTTTTT; CDR3 protein: CASSPSAGELFF
V gene: TRBV14; clone size: once; D gene: TRBD1; J gene: TRBJ1-3; CDR3 DNA: TGTGCCAGCAGCCAAGAAAGGGGGCGTACCACTGGAAACACCATATATTTT; CDR3 protein: CASSQERGRTTGNTIYF
V gene: TRBV6-5; clone size: -; D gene: -; J gene: TRBJ1-6; CDR3 DNA: TGTGCCAGCAGTTACACCGACAGGTTTTCATCACCCCTCCACTTT; CDR3 protein: CASSYTDRFSSPLHF
V gene: TRBV5-1; clone size: once; D gene: TRBD1; J gene: TRBJ1-1; CDR3 DNA: TGCGCCAGCAGCGCAGGGGGGAACACTGAAGCTTTCTTT; CDR3 protein: CASSAGGNTEAFF
V gene: TRBV27; clone size: -; D gene: TRBD2; J gene: TRBJ2-1; CDR3 DNA: TGTGCCAGCAGTCTTTGGACTAGCGGGGCCTACAATGAGCAGTTCTTC; CDR3 protein: CASSLWTSGAYNEQFF
V gene: TRBV19; clone size: -; D gene: -; J gene: TRBJ1-5; CDR3 DNA: TGTGCCAGCACGGCTGGGTGGCGGAATCAGCCCCAGCATTTT; CDR3 protein: CASTAGWRNQPQHF
V gene: TRBV6-5; clone size: -; D gene: -; J gene: TRBJ1-4; CDR3 DNA: TGTGCCAGCAGGGACCGGGATAGTCAGGTTAACCTGTTTTTT; CDR3 protein: CASRDRDSQVNLFF
V gene: TRBV2; clone size: -; D gene: -; J gene: TRBJ2-1; CDR3 DNA: TGTGCCAGCGCCTACCAGTTAGGGGATGAGCAGTTCTTC; CDR3 protein: CASAYQLGDEQFF
V gene: TRBV6-1; clone size: few; D gene: TRBD2; J gene: TRBJ2-7; CDR3 DNA: TGTGCCAGCAGACGGACTAGCGGGAGCTACGAGCAGTACTTC; CDR3 protein: CASRRTSGSYEQYF
V gene: TRBV19; clone size: once; D gene: -; J gene: TRBJ1-1; CDR3 DNA: TGTGCCAGTAGTCCCGTTCCAGGGTCACCATGGGACGCTGAAGCTTTCTTT; CDR3 protein: CASSPVPGSPWDAEAFF